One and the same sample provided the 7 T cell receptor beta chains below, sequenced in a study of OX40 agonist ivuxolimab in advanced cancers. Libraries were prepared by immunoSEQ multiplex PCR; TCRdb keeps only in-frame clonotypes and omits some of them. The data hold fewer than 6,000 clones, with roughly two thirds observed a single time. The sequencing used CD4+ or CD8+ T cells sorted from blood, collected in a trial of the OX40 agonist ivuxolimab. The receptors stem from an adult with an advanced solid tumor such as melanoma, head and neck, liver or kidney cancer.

The CDR3 coding sequence is TGTGCCAGCAGCTTCGCGGGACCGTATGAGCAGTACTTC. It specifies CASSFAGPYEQYF. V gene TRBV6-1 combines with J gene TRBJ2-7; D might be TRBD2 (6 bases). Looked up from germline, CDR1 is MNHNS and CDR2 is SASEGT. Trimming took 6 bases from V and 7 from J, leaving 16 bases between them. The length of the CDR3 is 13 residues.

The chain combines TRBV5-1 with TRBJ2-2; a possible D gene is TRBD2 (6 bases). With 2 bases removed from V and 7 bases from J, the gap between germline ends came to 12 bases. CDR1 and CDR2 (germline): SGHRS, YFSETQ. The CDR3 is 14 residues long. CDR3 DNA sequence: TGCGCCAGCAGCTTAGGACGGGAGCTCGGGGAGCTGTTTTTT. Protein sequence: CASSLGRELGELFF.

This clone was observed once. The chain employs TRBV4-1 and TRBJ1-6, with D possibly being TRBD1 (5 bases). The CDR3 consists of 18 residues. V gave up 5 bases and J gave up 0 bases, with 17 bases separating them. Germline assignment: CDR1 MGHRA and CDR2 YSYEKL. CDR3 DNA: TGCGCCAGCAGCACGCCGGGGCAGGGAAGCTCCTATAATTCACCCCTCCACTTT. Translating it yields CASSTPGQGSSYNSPLHF.

The CDR3 coding sequence is TGCGCCAGCAGTGAGCTAAGACTAGGCGCTGAGCAGTTCTTC. Translating it yields CASSELRLGAEQFF. V gene TRBV10-1 combines with J gene TRBJ2-1; possibly TRBD2 for D (6 bases). The CDR3 runs to 14 residues. V lost 2 bases, J lost 9 bases, and 14 bases lay in between. Germline lookup yields CDR1 WNHNN and CDR2 SYGVQD (reference sequence).

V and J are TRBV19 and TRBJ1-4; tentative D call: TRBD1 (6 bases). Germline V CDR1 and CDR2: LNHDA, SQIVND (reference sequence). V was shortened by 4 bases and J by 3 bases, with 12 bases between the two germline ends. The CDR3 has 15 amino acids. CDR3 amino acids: CASSNRQAANEKLFF. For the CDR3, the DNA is TGTGCCAGTAGTAACCGACAGGCGGCTAATGAAAAACTGTTTTTT.

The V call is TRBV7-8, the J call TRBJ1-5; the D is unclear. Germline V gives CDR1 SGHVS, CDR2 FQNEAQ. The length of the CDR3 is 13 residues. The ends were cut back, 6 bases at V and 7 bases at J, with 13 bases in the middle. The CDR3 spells CASRRTLGQPQHF. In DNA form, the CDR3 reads TGTGCCAGCAGGCGGACTCTGGGGCAGCCCCAGCATTTT.

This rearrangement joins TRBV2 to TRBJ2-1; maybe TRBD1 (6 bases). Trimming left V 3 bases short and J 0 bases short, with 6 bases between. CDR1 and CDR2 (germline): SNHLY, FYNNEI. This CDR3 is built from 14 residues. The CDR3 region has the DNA TGTGCCAGCAGTGAGGACAGCTCCTACAATGAGCAGTTCTTC. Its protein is CASSEDSSYNEQFF.